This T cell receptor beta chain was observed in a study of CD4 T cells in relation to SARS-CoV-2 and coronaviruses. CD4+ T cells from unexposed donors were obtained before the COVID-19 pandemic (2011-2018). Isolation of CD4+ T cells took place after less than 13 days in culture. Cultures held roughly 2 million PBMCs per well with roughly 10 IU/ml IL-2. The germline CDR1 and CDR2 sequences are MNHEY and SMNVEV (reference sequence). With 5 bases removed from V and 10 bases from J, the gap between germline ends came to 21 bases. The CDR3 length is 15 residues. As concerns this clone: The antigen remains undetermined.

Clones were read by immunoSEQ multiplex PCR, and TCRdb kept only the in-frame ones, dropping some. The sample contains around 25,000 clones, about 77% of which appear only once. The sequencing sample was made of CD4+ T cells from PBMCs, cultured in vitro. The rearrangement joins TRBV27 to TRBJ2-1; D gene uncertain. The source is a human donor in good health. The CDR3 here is CASSLTFMPIDEQFF. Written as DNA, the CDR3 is TGTGCCAGCAGTCTCACTTTTATGCCCATTGACGAGCAGTTCTTC.